The 32 T cell receptor beta chains below all came from one sample that was sequenced in a study of blood T cell repertoires in COVID-19. Assay used: immunoSEQ multiplex PCR; TCRdb lists only in-frame clones, some missing. Among around 290,000 clones, approximately 90% were seen once, and the ten largest hold 4.6%. Sequences were obtained from peripheral blood. Source of these receptors: a man between 35 and 55 years old with acute or convalescent COVID-19.

V and J are TRBV6-1 and TRBJ1-5, with 7 bases identical to TRBD1. J was trimmed by 0 bases and V by 4 bases; bases with no gene match: 12. Germline assignment: CDR1 MNHNS and CDR2 SASEGT. The CDR3 has 18 amino acids. CDR3 residues: CASSGGGFGSNSNQPQHF. CDR3 bases: TGTGCCAGCAGTGGAGGGGGCTTCGGGTCAAATAGCAATCAGCCCCAGCATTTT.

This clone has only a few counts. The rearrangement links TRBV2 to TRBJ1-1; maybe TRBD1 (5 bases). V lost 5 bases, J lost 0 bases, and 10 bases lay in between. The CDR3 totals 14 residues. Germline V lookup: CDR1 SNHLY, CDR2 FYNNEI. In DNA, the CDR3 is TGTGCCAGCAGTAGACAGAATTTGAACACTGAAGCTTTCTTT. It encodes CASSRQNLNTEAFF.

The gene calls are TRBV7-9 and TRBJ2-7; 9 nucleotides line up with TRBD1. The CDR3 consists of 14 residues. Trimming at V came to 3 bases and at J to 5 bases, leaving 5 bases not matched to a gene. Germline V gives CDR1 SEHNR, CDR2 FQNEAQ (reference sequence). CDR3 amino acids: CASSFSGTGNEQYF. As DNA, the CDR3 is TGTGCCAGCAGCTTCTCCGGGACAGGGAACGAGCAGTACTTC.

V and J are TRBV14 and TRBJ2-2; possible D gene TRBD1, 5 bases. CDR3 length: 13 residues. V shed 2 bases and J shed 7 bases, with 8 bases lying between them. CDR1 is SGHDN, CDR2 FVKESK, per germline. The CDR3 sequence: CASSQYRNGELFF. The CDR3 DNA reads as TGTGCCAGCAGCCAATACAGGAACGGGGAGCTGTTTTTT. The whole variable domain, remainder taken from reference TRBV14 and TRBJ2-2, is EAGVTQFPSHSVIEKGQTVTLRCDPISGHDNLYWYRRVMGKEIKFLLHFVKESKQDESGMPNNRFLAERTGGTYSTLKVQPAELEDSGVYFCASSQYRNGELFFGEGSRLTVL.

This clone has just a few counts. Other nucleotide sequences from this sample produce the same CDR3. V is TRBV2 and J is TRBJ1-2, with D possibly matching TRBD1 (5 bases). Deletions cut 8 bases from V and 2 bases from J, with 12 bases between. In germline, CDR1 is SNHLY, CDR2 FYNNEI. This CDR3 is 13 amino acids long. The CDR3 protein is CASRGDGNYGYTF. DNA of the CDR3: TGTGCCAGCCGCGGGGACGGAAACTATGGCTACACCTTC.

This chain joins TRBV5-1 and TRBJ2-1; D gene unclear. CDR3 length: 15 residues. Germline V gene sequence: CDR1 SGHRS, CDR2 YFSETQ. Trimming removed 0 bases from V and 0 bases from J, with 7 bases in between. The DNA of the CDR3 is TGCGCCAGCAGCTTGGCTGGTAGCTCCTACAATGAGCAGTTCTTC. Its translation: CASSLAGSSYNEQFF. The full variable domain, in which reference TRBV5-1 and TRBJ2-1 provide the parts outside the CDR3, is KAGVTQTPRYLIKTRGQQVTLSCSPISGHRSVSWYQQTPGQGLQFLFEYFSETQRNKGNFPGRFSGRQFSNSRSEMNVSTLELGDSALYLCASSLAGSSYNEQFFGPGTRLTVL.

The sample holds one count of this clone. The V gene is TRBV5-1, the J gene TRBJ1-2; a possible D gene is TRBD1 (6 bases). The CDR3 is made up of 15 amino acids. Germline CDR1 is SGHRS and CDR2 is YFSETQ. Trimming took off 4 bases at V and 7 bases at J, with 20 bases between the two ends. This CDR3 reads CASSPGGRAGGGYTF. In DNA form, the CDR3 reads TGCGCCAGCAGCCCTGGGGGCAGGGCGGGAGGTGGCTACACCTTC.

This clone was seen only a few times. CDR3 bases: TGTGCCAGTAGTATAAGGTCAGGGGCTTTATACAATCAGCCCCAGCATTTT. Translating it yields CASSIRSGALYNQPQHF. The V and J genes are TRBV19 and TRBJ1-5, with a possible D match to TRBD1 (6 bases). In germline, CDR1 is LNHDA, CDR2 SQIVND (reference sequence). The length of the CDR3 is 17 residues. V was cut by 2 bases and J by 3 bases, with 17 bases left in between.

The CDR3 DNA reads TGTGCCAGCTCACGGACTCCGTCCTACGAGCAGTACTTC. As protein: CASSRTPSYEQYF. The V and J genes are TRBV18 and TRBJ2-7; D possibly corresponds to TRBD2 (5 bases). This CDR3 has 13 residues. V was trimmed by 4 bases and J by 1 base, leaving 8 bases between them. CDR1 and CDR2 (germline): KGHSH, LQKENI. Using reference TRBV18 and TRBJ2-7 for the parts outside the CDR3, the full variable domain is NAGVMQNPRHLVRRRGQEARLRCSPMKGHSHVYWYRQLPEEGLKFMVYLQKENIIDESGMPKERFSAEFPKEGPSILRIQQVVRGDSAAYFCASSRTPSYEQYFGPGTRLTVT.

The rearrangement joins TRBV6-6 to TRBJ1-2; TRBD1 might be the D (5 bases). The length of the CDR3 is 14 residues. Trimming removed 10 bases from V and 2 bases from J, with 17 bases in between. The germline gives CDR1 MNHNY, CDR2 SVGAGI (reference sequence). The CDR3 loop reads CATAEGPTNYGYTF. The CDR3 DNA follows: TGTGCCACCGCGGAGGGACCGACCAACTATGGCTACACCTTC.

The CDR3 bases are TGTGCCAGCAACCAGATAGCCAAAAACATTCAGTACTTC. It yields the protein CASNQIAKNIQYF. The chain joins TRBV2 to TRBJ2-4; D uncertain. The CDR3 runs to 13 residues. Trimming shortened V by 7 bases and J by 0 bases, and 7 bases separated the two germline ends. Per germline, CDR1 SNHLY and CDR2 FYNNEI.

The chain links TRBV5-4 to TRBJ2-3, with D hard to call. Germline assignment: CDR1 SGHNT and CDR2 YYREEE (reference sequence). The length of the CDR3 is 12 residues. V was cut by 1 base and J by 3 bases, with 3 bases left in between. CDR3 sequence (DNA): TGTGCCAGCAGCTTGTCGACAGATACGCAGTATTTT. Its protein is CASSLSTDTQYF.

The chain has TRBV6-1 and TRBJ1-2; 7 bases are a match to TRBD1. V was clipped by 3 bases and J by 8 bases; unmatched bases: 3. CDR3 length: 12 residues. CDR1 is MNHNS, CDR2 SASEGT, per germline. CDR3 DNA sequence: TGTGCCAGCAGTGAGCGGGACAGCGGCTACACCTTC. Its translation is CASSERDSGYTF.

This rearrangement joins TRBV9 to TRBJ2-7, with 8 nucleotides matching TRBD1. The V gene end was trimmed by 4 bases and the J gene end by 1 base; junction bases not matched to a gene: 4. Germline V gene data show CDR1 as SGDLS and CDR2 as YYNGEE. The CDR3 spans 14 residues. CDR3 nucleotides: TGTGCCAGCAGCCGAACAGGGGGGTCCTACGAGCAGTACTTC. Its translation: CASSRTGGSYEQYF.

J is TRBJ2-1 and V is TRBV7-3, with 9 bases matching TRBD1. Germline values: CDR1 SGHTA, CDR2 FQGTGA. With 5 bases clipped from V and 7 bases from J, the junction kept 12 bases outside the gene matches. The CDR3 runs to 16 residues. The CDR3 sequence is CASSPPGQGFKNEQFF. The DNA for the CDR3 is TGTGCCAGCAGCCCTCCGGGACAGGGTTTCAAAAATGAGCAGTTCTTC.

The chain joins TRBV11-1 to TRBJ2-1; D is ambiguous. CDR3 length equals 15 residues. Germline V CDR1 and CDR2: SGHAT, FQDESV (reference sequence). Trimming removed 1 base from V and 7 bases from J, with 14 bases in between. The CDR3 DNA reads as TGTGCCAGCAGCTTAGTCAGGTCCCCTTGGAATGAGCAGTTCTTC. The encoded protein is CASSLVRSPWNEQFF.

The chain recombines TRBV11-2 with TRBJ1-4; the D gene is possibly TRBD1 (5 bases). The V gene lost 4 bases and the J gene lost 3 bases, with 12 bases spanning the gap. CDR1 and CDR2 from the germline V gene are SGHAT and FQNNGV. This CDR3 contains 15 residues. CDR3 region: CASSSTQGPNEKLFF. The CDR3 nucleotides read TGTGCCAGCAGCTCTACCCAGGGCCCTAATGAAAAACTGTTTTTT.

In this sample, this clone turned up once. The genes are TRBV6-6 and TRBJ2-2; the match to TRBD1 covers 9 bases. The length of the CDR3 is 16 residues. The germline gives CDR1 MNHNY, CDR2 SVGAGI (reference sequence). The V and J ends lost 8 bases and 7 bases, in that order; junction bases with no gene match: 14. The CDR3 region has the DNA TGTGCCAGCGTACGCGCGGCACAGGGGGCAGACGGGGAGCTGTTTTTT. It translates to CASVRAAQGADGELFF.

The gene calls are TRBV5-1 and TRBJ1-4, with TRBD1 identical over 7 bases. The V segment lost 4 bases and the J segment 8 bases; nucleotides outside the gene matches: 11. The germline V gene has CDR1 SGHRS and CDR2 YFSETQ. This CDR3 has 15 residues. In DNA form, the CDR3 reads TGCGCCAGCAGCCTTTACCAGGGGGTAGGCGAAAAACTGTTTTTT. It is translated as CASSLYQGVGEKLFF.

This clone has just a few counts. CDR3 residues: CASSPRPTGTMAGYTF. The CDR3 DNA sequence: TGTGCCAGCAGCCCTCGCCCGACAGGGACGATGGCTGGCTACACCTTC. The chain joins TRBV13 to TRBJ1-2, with 7 positions matching TRBD1. This CDR3 has 16 amino acids. Per germline, CDR1 PRHDT and CDR2 FYEKMQ (reference sequence). The V segment lost 5 bases and the J segment 7 bases; nucleotides outside the gene matches: 16.

The chain recombines TRBV2 with TRBJ1-3, with unresolved D. The CDR3 extends over 16 amino acids. The V gene lost 2 bases and the J gene lost 1 base, with 12 bases spanning the gap. Germline lookup yields CDR1 SNHLY and CDR2 FYNNEI. The CDR3 nucleotides are TGTGCCAGCAGTGAATTCCGGGGTACGTCTGGAAACACCATATATTTT. As protein: CASSEFRGTSGNTIYF.

The chain links TRBV9 to TRBJ1-1; D uncertain. V gave up 3 bases and J gave up 4 bases, with 13 bases separating them. Germline-derived CDR1 and CDR2 are SGDLS and YYNGEE. This CDR3 is built from 14 residues. CDR3 in DNA: TGTGCCAGCAGCGCCTACGGGGTGGGCACTGAAGCTTTCTTT. As protein: CASSAYGVGTEAFF.

V usage is TRBV20-1 and J usage is TRBJ2-3; unclear D gene. The CDR3 extends over 11 amino acids. Germline loops: CDR1 DFQATT, CDR2 SNEGSKA (reference sequence). Trimming shortened V by 8 bases and J by 4 bases, and 10 bases separated the two germline ends. As DNA, the CDR3 is TGCAGTTCCGGTTTTTCAGATACGCAGTATTTT. This codes for CSSGFSDTQYF.

This clone was detected a few times. V and J are TRBV6-5 and TRBJ1-5; D is ambiguous. The CDR3 spans 14 residues. Deletions cut 4 bases from V and 2 bases from J, with 9 bases between. Germline V gene data show CDR1 as MNHEY and CDR2 as SVGAGI. The CDR3 loop reads CASSSVAGNQPQHF. The DNA of the CDR3 is TGTGCCAGCAGTTCGGTCGCGGGCAATCAGCCCCAGCATTTT.

CDR3 sequence reads: CASAETGGYYGYTF. The CDR3 nucleotides are TGTGCTAGTGCTGAGACAGGGGGCTACTATGGCTACACCTTC. The chain recombines TRBV12-5 with TRBJ1-2, with 10 bases aligning to TRBD1. Trimming at V came to 7 bases and at J to 3 bases, leaving 5 bases not matched to a gene. There are 14 residues in the CDR3. Germline assignment: CDR1 LGHNT and CDR2 FRNRAP.

The chain combines TRBV28 with TRBJ2-4; D is possibly TRBD1 (5 bases). The CDR3 covers 14 residues. Germline lookup yields CDR1 MDHEN and CDR2 SYDVKM. The V end was cut by 0 bases, the J end by 5 bases, with 8 bases between. CDR3 in DNA: TGTGCCAGCAGTTTATGGGCAGGGCAAAACATTCAGTACTTC. Its translation: CASSLWAGQNIQYF.

This clone was seen a single time. The chain employs TRBV5-1 and TRBJ1-1, with 9 bases that match TRBD1. CDR1 is SGHRS, CDR2 YFSETQ, per germline. The CDR3 is made up of 15 amino acids. J was trimmed by 5 bases and V by 0 bases; bases with no gene match: 5. The CDR3 loop is CASSLGTGEATEAFF. CDR3 bases: TGCGCCAGCAGCTTGGGGACAGGGGAGGCAACTGAAGCTTTCTTT.

This chain links TRBV7-2 with TRBJ2-7, with TRBD1 matching over 9 bases. Germline V gene lookup returns CDR1 SGHTA and CDR2 FQGNSA. The junction had 5 bases not matched to a gene; V was cut back by 5 bases and J by 3 bases. The CDR3 extends over 14 amino acids. Written as DNA, the CDR3 is TGTGCCAGCAGCCACGGGACAGGGAACTACGAGCAGTACTTC. Translating it yields CASSHGTGNYEQYF.

The chain carries TRBV7-8 and TRBJ2-7; tentatively, D is TRBD2 (5 bases). The length of the CDR3 is 16 residues. CDR1 SGHVS and CDR2 FQNEAQ come from the germline V gene. The V end lost 3 bases, the J end lost 1 base, and 16 bases lay between the germline ends. CDR3 amino acids: CASSFSAGYGSYEQYF. The CDR3, as DNA: TGTGCCAGCAGCTTTTCCGCGGGCTACGGGTCCTACGAGCAGTACTTC.

This sequence joins TRBV30 and TRBJ1-1; unclear D gene. Germline values: CDR1 GTSNPN, CDR2 SVGIG (reference sequence). This CDR3 comprises 11 residues. V was clipped by 5 bases and J by 1 base, with 5 bases between them. The DNA for the CDR3 is TGTGCCTGGCGAGGGAACACTGAAGCTTTCTTT. Translated: CAWRGNTEAFF.

J is TRBJ1-1 and V is TRBV29-1; the D gene is possibly TRBD1 (6 bases). This CDR3 contains 13 residues. From germline, CDR1 is SQVTM and CDR2 ANQGSEA. Trimming left V 6 bases short and J 0 bases short, with 11 bases between. In nucleotides, the CDR3 is TGCAGCGTCGGGACACCTATGAACACTGAAGCTTTCTTT. This sequence encodes CSVGTPMNTEAFF.

The count of this clone is one. The gene calls are TRBV4-1 and TRBJ1-6, with D perhaps matching TRBD1 (6 bases). From germline, CDR1 is MGHRA and CDR2 YSYEKL. The germline V and J ends were trimmed by 1 base and 0 bases, with 16 bases remaining between them. The CDR3 covers 19 residues. For the CDR3, the DNA is TGCGCCAGCAGCCAAGCCTTCAGGGGCCAGGGCTCCTATAATTCACCCCTCCACTTT. As protein: CASSQAFRGQGSYNSPLHF.